Shown below are 2 T cell receptor beta chains from a single sample sequenced in a study of T cell repertoires in cytomegalovirus infection. TCRdb recomputed calls from the reads with MiXCR, one row per CDR3 protein. The sample records fewer than 700,000 distinct CDR3 sequences, less than 25% being singletons. Material for sequencing was CD8+ T cells from PBMCs. These receptors were collected from a human donor in good health (CMV status not recorded). Some clones in this sample may be carry-over from other donors' samples.

This chain uses TRBV28 with TRBJ2-1, with TRBD1 as a possible D gene (6 bases). CDR1 MDHEN and CDR2 SYDVKM come from the germline V gene. This CDR3 has 17 residues. The V end lost 5 bases, the J end lost 2 bases, and 19 bases lay between the germline ends. DNA of the CDR3: TGTGCCAGCAGTCCGGGGTGGTTAGGGGGTACCTACAATGAGCAGTTCTTC. As protein: CASSPGWLGGTYNEQFF.

Note on this clonotype: Since the CDR3 does not end with the conserved phenylalanine or tryptophan, this likely comes from a read error. The rearrangement links TRBV4-1 to TRBJ2-7; no reliable D call. Germline CDR1 is MGHRA and CDR2 is YSYEKL. The V and J ends lost 0 bases and 2 bases respectively, with 11 bases between them. The CDR3 is made up of 15 amino acids. CDR3 loop: CASSQDFGFAYEQYS. The CDR3 DNA reads as TGCGCCAGCAGCCAAGATTTCGGGTTCGCCTACGAGCAGTACTCC.